Shown below are 31 T cell receptor beta chains from a single sample sequenced in a study of OX40 agonist ivuxolimab in advanced cancers. The method was immunoSEQ multiplex PCR; TCRdb's version includes in-frame clones alone and lacks a portion of them. Of some 70,000 clones in the sample, roughly 80% were seen once. The material sequenced was CD4+ or CD8+ T cells sorted from blood, taken in a trial of the OX40 agonist ivuxolimab. The receptors derive from an adult with an advanced solid tumor such as melanoma, head and neck, liver or kidney cancer.

The chain has TRBV25-1 and TRBJ2-3; unclear D gene. Germline loops: CDR1 MGHDK, CDR2 SYGVNS. The CDR3 runs to 15 residues. V dropped 6 bases and J dropped 6 bases, with 19 bases sitting between them. The CDR3 region is CASRGSGPPGDTQYF. The CDR3 DNA is TGTGCCAGCAGGGGTTCGGGTCCGCCCGGGGATACGCAGTATTTT. The full variable domain, with the rest looked up from reference TRBV25-1 and TRBJ2-3, is EADIYQTPRYLVIGTGKKITLECSQTMGHDKMYWYQQDPGMELHLIHYSYGVNSTEKGDLSSESTVSRIRTEHFPLTLESARPSHTSQYLCASRGSGPPGDTQYFGPGTRLTVL.

The rearrangement joins TRBV5-4 to TRBJ1-4; 11 nucleotides match TRBD1. The V gene end was trimmed by 3 bases and the J gene end by 5 bases; junction bases not matched to a gene: 3. Germline V gives CDR1 SGHNT, CDR2 YYREEE (reference sequence). The CDR3 contains 15 residues. The CDR3 reads CASSSRTGGNEKLFF. CDR3 DNA: TGTGCCAGCAGCTCCCGGACAGGGGGCAATGAAAAACTGTTTTTT.

The genes are TRBV30 and TRBJ1-1; D not resolved. The CDR3 covers 8 residues. CDR1 and CDR2 from the germline V gene are GTSNPN and SVGIG (reference sequence). The V gene lost 4 bases and the J gene lost 14 bases, with 8 bases spanning the gap. The CDR3, as DNA: TGTGCCTGGAACGCCGGCTTCTTT. This sequence encodes CAWNAGFF.

The chain couples TRBV5-1 to TRBJ2-5; D is perhaps TRBD1 or TRBD2 (6 bases each). Between the trimmed V and J ends, which lost 4 bases and 3 bases, there was a span of 19 bases. The germline gives CDR1 SGHRS, CDR2 YFSETQ. The length of the CDR3 is 16 residues. The CDR3 DNA follows: TGCGCCAGCAGCACCCGCCCGGGGGCGAGAGAAGAGACCCAGTACTTC. This gives the protein CASSTRPGAREETQYF.

The V gene is TRBV28, the J gene TRBJ2-3; D gene uncertain. This CDR3 is built from 15 residues. V lost 5 bases and J lost 2, with 14 bases in between. Germline V gives CDR1 MDHEN, CDR2 SYDVKM. In nucleotides, the CDR3 is TGTGCCAGCAGTCCCTTTTTGGGGTACACAGATACGCAGTATTTT. It codes for CASSPFLGYTDTQYF.

The rearrangement joins TRBV6-1 to TRBJ1-1; perhaps TRBD1 as D (6 bases). Trimming shortened V by 6 bases and J by 6 bases, and 20 bases separated the two germline ends. Germline V gene lookup returns CDR1 MNHNS and CDR2 SASEGT. The CDR3 length is 15 residues. CDR3 loop: CASREYRDRAAEAFF. DNA of the CDR3: TGTGCCAGCAGGGAGTACAGGGATCGGGCCGCTGAAGCTTTCTTT.

This clone was seen just once. This rearrangement joins TRBV19 to TRBJ2-7, with 7 bases lining up with TRBD1. V lost 5 bases to trimming and J lost 4 bases; unmatched junction nucleotides: 8. Germline CDR1 and CDR2: LNHDA and SQIVND (reference sequence). This CDR3 is 14 amino acids long. Here the CDR3 reads CASSSPGQRYEQYF. The CDR3 DNA follows: TGTGCCAGTAGTTCCCCGGGACAGAGATACGAGCAGTACTTC.

This chain uses TRBV5-1 with TRBJ1-1, with D maybe TRBD1 (6 bases). Trimming removed 4 bases from V and 7 bases from J, with 17 bases in between. CDR3 size: 14 residues. Germline V gene data show CDR1 as SGHRS and CDR2 as YFSETQ. Here the CDR3 reads CASSLAGGLSEAFF. The CDR3 region has the DNA TGCGCCAGCAGCCTAGCGGGGGGCCTAAGTGAAGCTTTCTTT.

V and J are TRBV18 and TRBJ1-2; weak D call: TRBD1 (5 bases). Germline CDR1 is KGHSH and CDR2 is LQKENI. This CDR3 is 15 amino acids long. Trimming took off 2 bases at V and 3 bases at J, with 13 bases between the two ends. The CDR3 sequence is CASSPGAGSDYGYTF. CDR3 DNA sequence: TGTGCCAGCTCACCAGGGGCAGGGTCAGACTATGGCTACACCTTC.

The chain uses TRBV10-3 and TRBJ1-5; 8 nucleotides match TRBD1. Germline-derived CDR1 and CDR2 are ENHRY and SYGVKD. The CDR3 contains 14 residues. Trimming removed 5 bases from V and 2 bases from J; junction bases left unmatched: 2. The CDR3 DNA is TGTGCCATCAGTACGACAGGGGGCAATCAGCCCCAGCATTTT. This codes for CAISTTGGNQPQHF.

The rearrangement joins TRBV18 to TRBJ2-5; D is perhaps TRBD2 (6 bases). V was cut by 3 bases and J by 3 bases, with 8 bases left in between. The germline gives CDR1 KGHSH, CDR2 LQKENI. The CDR3 is made up of 13 amino acids. The CDR3 DNA follows: TGTGCCAGCTCACCCGCGGGGAAAGAGACCCAGTACTTC. It translates to CASSPAGKETQYF.

The V and J genes are TRBV29-1 and TRBJ1-2; D unclear. Germline-derived CDR1 and CDR2 are SQVTM and ANQGSEA. The CDR3 totals 12 residues. V was shortened by 4 bases and J by 8 bases, with 14 bases between the two germline ends. CDR3 in amino acids: CSVVLPPGGYTF. The CDR3 bases are TGCAGCGTTGTTCTCCCCCCGGGAGGCTACACCTTC.

This clone has more than one count but fewer than ten. The chain combines TRBV4-2 with TRBJ1-2; D remains ambiguous. CDR1 and CDR2 from the germline V gene are LGHNA and YNFKEQ. V gave up 0 bases and J gave up 1 base, with 15 bases separating them. This CDR3 comprises 17 residues. CDR3 DNA: TGTGCCAGCAGCCAAGATATAAGCAGGCGGTTTAACTATGGCTACACCTTC. Its protein product is CASSQDISRRFNYGYTF.

The rearrangement uses TRBV5-1 and TRBJ1-4; no reliable D call. CDR1 and CDR2 from the germline V gene are SGHRS and YFSETQ. The CDR3 is 15 residues long. V was clipped by 0 bases and J by 8 bases, with 14 bases between them. The CDR3 spells CASSLVPSTGEKLFF. CDR3 nucleotides: TGCGCCAGCAGCTTGGTTCCCTCCACTGGGGAAAAACTGTTTTTT.

The chain is built from TRBV30 and TRBJ1-2; TRBD1 matches 7 bases. V shed 4 bases and J 4 bases; nucleotides not matched to a gene: 6. The CDR3 consists of 13 residues. Germline V gene sequence: CDR1 GTSNPN, CDR2 SVGIG (reference sequence). The CDR3 nucleotides are TGTGCCTGGAATAGACAGGGTGGCTATGGCTACACCTTC. Residues: CAWNRQGGYGYTF.

The chain has TRBV7-2 and TRBJ2-2; D is unresolved. V lost 7 bases and J lost 0, with 9 bases in between. This CDR3 has 14 amino acids. Germline loops: CDR1 SGHTA, CDR2 FQGNSA. DNA of the CDR3: TGTGCCAGCACCTACAGCGCGAACACCGGGGAGCTGTTTTTT. It specifies CASTYSANTGELFF. The full variable domain, with the rest looked up from reference TRBV7-2 and TRBJ2-2, is GAGVSQSPSNKVTEKGKDVELRCDPISGHTALYWYRQSLGQGLEFLIYFQGNSAPDKSGLPSDRFSAERTGGSVSTLTIQRTQQEDSAVYLCASTYSANTGELFFGEGSRLTVL.

V and J are TRBV6-1 and TRBJ1-2; D ambiguous. From germline, CDR1 is MNHNS and CDR2 SASEGT. V gave up 7 bases and J gave up 7 bases, with 7 bases separating them. The CDR3 is 10 amino acids. The DNA for the CDR3 is TGTGCCAGCATTGGCGGTGGCTACACCTTC. It yields the protein CASIGGGYTF.

The rearrangement joins TRBV2 to TRBJ1-2, with D uncertain. CDR3 length: 13 amino acids. Trimming removed 2 bases from V and 0 bases from J, with 4 bases in between. Germline V lookup: CDR1 SNHLY, CDR2 FYNNEI. Here the CDR3 DNA reads TGTGCCAGCAGTGAACAATCTAACTATGGCTACACCTTC. Amino acids: CASSEQSNYGYTF. The variable domain in full, with the rest retrieved from reference TRBV2 and TRBJ1-2, is EPEVTQTPSHQVTQMGQEVILRCVPISNHLYFYWYRQILGQKVEFLVSFYNNEISEKSEIFDDQFSVERPDGSNFTLKIRSTKLEDSAMYFCASSEQSNYGYTFGSGTRLTVV.

V gene TRBV5-1 combines with J gene TRBJ2-5, with a possible D match to TRBD2 (6 bases). The CDR3 is 15 residues long. V was trimmed by 6 bases and J by 1 base, leaving 16 bases between them. CDR1 and CDR2 from the germline V gene are SGHRS and YFSETQ. CDR3 sequence (DNA): TGCGCCAGCAAGGAGAGTGGGACTTTCCAAGAGACCCAGTACTTC. This gives the protein CASKESGTFQETQYF.

This clone was observed a few times. This chain uses TRBV6-5 with TRBJ2-7, with D maybe TRBD1 (6 bases). This CDR3 is 12 amino acids long. Germline V gives CDR1 MNHEY, CDR2 SVGAGI. V was shortened by 6 bases and J by 5 bases, with 11 bases between the two germline ends. This CDR3 is CASSITGNEQYF. The CDR3 DNA follows: TGTGCCAGCAGCATAACAGGGAACGAGCAGTACTTC.

This chain joins TRBV4-1 and TRBJ2-3, with 9 positions matching TRBD2. The CDR3 runs to 16 residues. V lost 0 bases to trimming and J lost 10 bases; unmatched junction nucleotides: 11. Germline CDR1 is MGHRA and CDR2 is YSYEKL. CDR3 residues: CASSQDELAGRVAQYF. The CDR3 DNA reads TGCGCCAGCAGCCAAGACGAGCTAGCGGGAAGGGTCGCGCAGTATTTT.

The CDR3 is CASSLAGGGGYEQYF. In DNA, the CDR3 is TGTGCCAGCAGCTTGGCCGGGGGAGGGGGCTACGAGCAGTACTTC. The chain uses TRBV5-4 and TRBJ2-7, with a tentative D call TRBD2 (7 bases). Trimming took 0 bases from V and 3 from J, leaving 13 bases between them. This CDR3 region has 15 residues. Germline V gene data show CDR1 as SGHNT and CDR2 as YYREEE (reference sequence).

The V gene is TRBV6-1, the J gene TRBJ2-2; tentatively, D is TRBD1 or TRBD2 (5 bases each). Between the trimmed V and J ends, which lost 4 bases and 3 bases, there was a span of 6 bases. Germline-derived CDR1 and CDR2 are MNHNS and SASEGT. This CDR3 is built from 13 residues. For the CDR3, the DNA is TGTGCCAGCAGTGTGGGGGACACCGGGGAGCTGTTTTTT. Translation gives CASSVGDTGELFF.

V usage is TRBV19 and J usage is TRBJ1-1; unclear D gene. V gave up 5 bases and J gave up 1 base, with 8 bases separating them. The CDR3 runs 13 residues. Germline V lookup: CDR1 LNHDA, CDR2 SQIVND (reference sequence). CDR3 bases: TGTGCCAGTAGTGCTACAAGGAACACTGAAGCTTTCTTT. Its translation is CASSATRNTEAFF.

The chain carries TRBV5-6 and TRBJ2-3, with D possibly being TRBD2 (6 bases). Trimming stripped 1 base from V and 0 bases from J, with 15 bases between. CDR1 and CDR2 (germline): SGHDT, YYEEEE. The CDR3 is 17 residues long. CDR3 in DNA: TGTGCCAGCAGCTTGTATGGCGGTCGGGGGAGCACAGATACGCAGTATTTT. It yields the protein CASSLYGGRGSTDTQYF. The whole variable domain, remainder taken from reference TRBV5-6 and TRBJ2-3, is DAGVTQSPTHLIKTRGQQVTLRCSPKSGHDTVSWYQQALGQGPQFIFQYYEEEERQRGNFPDRFSGHQFPNYSSELNVNALLLGDSALYLCASSLYGGRGSTDTQYFGPGTRLTVL.

V usage is TRBV6-1 and J usage is TRBJ1-3; D is possibly TRBD1 (5 bases). CDR3 length: 14 amino acids. Germline assignment: CDR1 MNHNS and CDR2 SASEGT. The germline V and J ends were trimmed by 5 bases and 0 bases, with 8 bases remaining between them. The CDR3: CASSPRVSGNTIYF. For the CDR3, the DNA is TGTGCCAGCAGTCCCAGGGTCTCTGGAAACACCATATATTTT.

CDR3 bases: TGTGCCAGCAGTTTCCCCTCGTATACAGGGAGATCCCGAAACACCATATATTTT. It yields the protein CASSFPSYTGRSRNTIYF. The chain links TRBV28 to TRBJ1-3, with D possibly TRBD1 on 6 matching bases. CDR1 MDHEN and CDR2 SYDVKM come from the germline V gene. This CDR3 is 18 amino acids long. The germline V and J ends were trimmed by 3 bases and 5 bases, with 23 bases remaining between them.

This clone occurred a few times. The CDR3 is CASTGPGEAEAFF. Written as DNA, the CDR3 is TGTGCCAGCACTGGTCCCGGGGAGGCTGAAGCTTTCTTT. The chain uses TRBV7-9 and TRBJ1-1; no clear D gene. The CDR3 is 13 residues long. The ends were cut back, 7 bases at V and 6 bases at J, with 15 bases in the middle. Per the germline V gene, CDR1 is SEHNR and CDR2 is FQNEAQ (reference sequence). Combining the CDR3 with reference TRBV7-9 and TRBJ1-1 gives the whole variable domain DTGVSQNPRHKITKRGQNVTFRCDPISEHNRLYWYRQTLGQGPEFLTYFQNEAQLEKSRLLSDRFSAERPKGSFSTLEIQRTEQGDSAMYLCASTGPGEAEAFFGQGTRLTVV.

This chain's CDR3 is CASSVDSGNRETQYF. In DNA form, the CDR3 reads TGTGCCAGCAGCGTAGATAGCGGGAATCGGGAGACCCAGTACTTC. V and J are TRBV9 and TRBJ2-5; 8 bases line up with TRBD2. The germline V gene has CDR1 SGDLS and CDR2 YYNGEE. The CDR3 is made up of 15 amino acids. V lost 0 bases, J lost 5 bases, and 6 bases stayed unmatched.

This clone is medium-sized (0.01 to 0.1%) by share. The chain has TRBV19 and TRBJ2-2; D unclear. Germline assignment: CDR1 LNHDA and CDR2 SQIVND (reference sequence). V was clipped by 3 bases and J by 4 bases, with 3 bases between them. The CDR3 runs 12 residues. The CDR3 region has the DNA TGTGCCAGTAGTATTTTCACCGGGGAGCTGTTTTTT. Residues: CASSIFTGELFF.

Only one count was recorded for this clone. V and J are TRBV19 and TRBJ2-7; 7 bases are shared with TRBD2. This CDR3 is 19 amino acids long. The trim removed 3 bases at V and 0 bases at J, leaving 17 bases unmatched. Germline V gives CDR1 LNHDA, CDR2 SQIVND (reference sequence). CDR3 sequence (DNA): TGTGCCAGTAGTATCCGTCTAGCGGCCTCTCTGGGACGCTCCTACGAGCAGTACTTC. Protein: CASSIRLAASLGRSYEQYF.